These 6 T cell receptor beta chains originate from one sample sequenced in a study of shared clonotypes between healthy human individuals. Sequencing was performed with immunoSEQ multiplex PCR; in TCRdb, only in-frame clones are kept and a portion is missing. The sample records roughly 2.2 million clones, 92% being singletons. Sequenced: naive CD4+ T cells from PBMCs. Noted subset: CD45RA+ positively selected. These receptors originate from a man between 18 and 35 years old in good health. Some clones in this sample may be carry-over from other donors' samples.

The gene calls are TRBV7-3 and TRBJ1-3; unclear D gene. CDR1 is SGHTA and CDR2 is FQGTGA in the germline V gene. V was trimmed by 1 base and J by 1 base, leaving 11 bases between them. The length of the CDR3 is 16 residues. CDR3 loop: CASSLIGAGSGNTIYF. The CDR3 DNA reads TGTGCCAGCAGCTTAATCGGTGCCGGATCTGGAAACACCATATATTTT.

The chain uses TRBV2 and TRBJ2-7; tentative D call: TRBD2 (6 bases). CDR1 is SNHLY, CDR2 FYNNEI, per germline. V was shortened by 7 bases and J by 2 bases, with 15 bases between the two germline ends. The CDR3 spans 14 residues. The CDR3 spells CASILGTPAYEQYF. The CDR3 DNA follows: TGTGCCAGCATTCTTGGGACTCCCGCCTACGAGCAGTACTTC.

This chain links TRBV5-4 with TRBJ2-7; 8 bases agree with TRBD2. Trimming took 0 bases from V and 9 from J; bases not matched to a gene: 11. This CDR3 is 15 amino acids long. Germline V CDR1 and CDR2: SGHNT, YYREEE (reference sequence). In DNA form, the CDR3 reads TGTGCCAGCAGCTTGGGGATCGGAACTAGCGGCACGCAGTACTTC. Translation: CASSLGIGTSGTQYF.

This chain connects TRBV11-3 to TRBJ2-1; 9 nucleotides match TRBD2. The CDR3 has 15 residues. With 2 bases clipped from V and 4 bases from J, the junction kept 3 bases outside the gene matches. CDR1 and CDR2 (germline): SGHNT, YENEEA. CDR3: CASSLRTSVYNEQFF. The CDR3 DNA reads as TGTGCCAGCAGCTTACGGACTAGCGTATACAATGAGCAGTTCTTC.

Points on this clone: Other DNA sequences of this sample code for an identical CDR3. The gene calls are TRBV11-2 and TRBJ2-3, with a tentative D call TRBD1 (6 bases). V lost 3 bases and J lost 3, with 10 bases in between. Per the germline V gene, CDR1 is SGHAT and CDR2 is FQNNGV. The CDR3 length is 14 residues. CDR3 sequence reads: CASSLTRGTDTQYF. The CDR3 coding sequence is TGTGCCAGCAGCTTGACCAGGGGAACAGATACGCAGTATTTT.

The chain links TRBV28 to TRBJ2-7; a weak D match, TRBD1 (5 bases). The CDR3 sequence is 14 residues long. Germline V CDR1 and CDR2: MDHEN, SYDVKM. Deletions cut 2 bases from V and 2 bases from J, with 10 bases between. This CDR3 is CASSLAGNTYEQYF. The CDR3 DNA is TGTGCCAGCAGTTTAGCAGGGAACACCTACGAGCAGTACTTC.